The 12 T cell receptor beta chains reported below all come from one sample, sequenced in a study of blood T cell repertoires in COVID-19. Assay used: immunoSEQ multiplex PCR; TCRdb lists only in-frame clones, some missing. The data contain roughly 440,000 clones, about nine tenths of them seen just once; the ten biggest clones take up roughly an eighth. The specimen sequenced was peripheral blood. The receptors stem from a woman in her 50s with COVID-19, enrolled during active disease.

The chain uses TRBV5-1 and TRBJ2-3, with 9 bases identical to TRBD2. The trim removed 0 bases at V and 6 bases at J, leaving 5 bases unmatched. The CDR3 consists of 15 residues. Germline V lookup: CDR1 SGHRS, CDR2 YFSETQ. CDR3 sequence: CASSLGAGGRDTQYF. As DNA, the CDR3 is TGCGCCAGCAGCTTGGGCGCGGGGGGGCGGGATACGCAGTATTTT.

The gene calls are TRBV2 and TRBJ1-2; D might be TRBD1 (6 bases). CDR1 is SNHLY, CDR2 FYNNEI, per germline. V lost 1 base to trimming and J lost 5 bases, with 11 bases between them. The CDR3 loop spans 14 amino acids. CDR3 nucleotide sequence: TGTGCCAGCAGTGAAGGGGCAGGGGCATATGGCTACACCTTC. This translates into CASSEGAGAYGYTF. The full variable domain, with the rest looked up from reference TRBV2 and TRBJ1-2, is EPEVTQTPSHQVTQMGQEVILRCVPISNHLYFYWYRQILGQKVEFLVSFYNNEISEKSEIFDDQFSVERPDGSNFTLKIRSTKLEDSAMYFCASSEGAGAYGYTFGSGTRLTVV.

This sequence joins TRBV5-6 and TRBJ1-2; 9 bases match TRBD1. J was trimmed by 14 bases and V by 2 bases; bases with no gene match: 4. Germline V gene lookup returns CDR1 SGHDT and CDR2 YYEEEE. The CDR3 has 11 residues. The CDR3 bases are TGTGCCAGCAGCTTCCGGACAGGGGCTACCTTC. Translation: CASSFRTGATF.

The V and J genes are TRBV5-4 and TRBJ2-2; the match to TRBD2 covers 11 bases. The V gene's germline CDR1 is SGHNT and CDR2 YYREEE (reference sequence). The J segment lost 2 bases and the V segment lost 4 bases, leaving 4 bases of the junction unmatched. The length of the CDR3 is 16 residues. CDR3 nucleotide sequence: TGTGCCAGCAGCCTCGGGACTAGCGGTAACACCGGGGAGCTGTTTTTT. Translating it yields CASSLGTSGNTGELFF. Filled out from reference TRBV5-4 and TRBJ2-2, the complete variable domain reads ETGVTQSPTHLIKTRGQQVTLRCSSQSGHNTVSWYQQALGQGPQFIFQYYREEENGRGNFPPRFSGLQFPNYSSELNVNALELDDSALYLCASSLGTSGNTGELFFGEGSRLTVL.

This sequence joins TRBV6-4 and TRBJ1-1; unclear D gene. Trimming took 4 bases from V and 1 from J, leaving 10 bases between them. The CDR3 is made up of 14 amino acids. The germline gives CDR1 MRHNA, CDR2 SNTAGT. CDR3 coding DNA: TGTGCCAGCAGTGCAGAGGGTTGGAACACTGAAGCTTTCTTT. It encodes CASSAEGWNTEAFF.

The genes are TRBV3-1 (or the pseudogene TRBV3-2) and TRBJ1-1; TRBD1 matches 7 bases. The CDR3 is 14 amino acids. In germline, CDR1 is LGHDT, CDR2 YNNKEL (reference sequence). V lost 4 bases to trimming and J lost 1 base; unmatched junction nucleotides: 3. CDR3 loop: CASSRGDRNTEAFF. CDR3 bases: TGTGCCAGCAGCCGAGGGGACAGGAACACTGAAGCTTTCTTT.

In DNA, the CDR3 is TGTGCCAGCAGCTTAGGGCGGGGCAGAGGGTATGAGCAGTTCTTC. Protein: CASSLGRGRGYEQFF. The V gene is TRBV7-8, the J gene TRBJ2-1; D is perhaps TRBD2 (6 bases). The germline V and J ends were trimmed by 1 base and 8 bases, with 15 bases remaining between them. This CDR3 spans 15 amino acids. From germline, CDR1 is SGHVS and CDR2 FQNEAQ.

The J gene is TRBJ1-5, the V gene TRBV6-1; D is perhaps TRBD1 (5 bases). Trimming stripped 0 bases from V and 6 bases from J, with 9 bases between. Germline V gene lookup returns CDR1 MNHNS and CDR2 SASEGT. The CDR3 contains 14 residues. The CDR3 bases are TGTGCCAGCAGTGAAGCGGGGGGAAGTCAGCCCCAGCATTTT. Protein sequence: CASSEAGGSQPQHF.

This sequence joins TRBV7-6 and TRBJ2-6; the D is unclear. From germline, CDR1 is SGHVS and CDR2 FNYEAQ. The CDR3 is 15 residues long. V was trimmed by 1 base and J by 0 bases, leaving 4 bases between them. CDR3 residues: CASSLGGSGANVLTF. The DNA for the CDR3 is TGTGCCAGCAGCTTAGGAGGCTCTGGGGCCAACGTCCTGACTTTC. Complete variable domain (other parts from reference TRBV7-6 and TRBJ2-6): GAGVSQSPRYKVTKRGQDVALRCDPISGHVSLYWYRQALGQGPEFLTYFNYEAQQDKSGLPNDRFSAERPEGSISTLTIQRTEQRDSAMYRCASSLGGSGANVLTFGAGSRLTVL.

The V call is TRBV7-8, the J call TRBJ1-6; 9 bases are a match to TRBD1. Germline CDR1 is SGHVS and CDR2 is FQNEAQ. With 2 bases clipped from V and 10 bases from J, the junction kept 6 bases outside the gene matches. CDR3 length: 15 amino acids. Here the CDR3 reads CASSLPGQGSSPLHF. In DNA form, the CDR3 reads TGTGCCAGCAGCTTACCGGGACAGGGATCATCACCCCTCCACTTT.

This clone has more than one count but fewer than ten. This chain joins TRBV6-4 and TRBJ2-2; D possibly corresponds to TRBD2 (5 bases). This CDR3 is 14 amino acids long. The V end lost 6 bases, the J end lost 1 base, and 9 bases lay between the germline ends. The germline CDR1 and CDR2 sequences are MRHNA and SNTAGT. CDR3 nucleotides: TGTGCCAGCAGGAGGGTTTGGAACACCGGGGAGCTGTTTTTT. This codes for CASRRVWNTGELFF.

The chain combines TRBV24-1 with TRBJ2-3; TRBD1 is a possible D gene (6 bases). The CDR3 covers 14 residues. V was trimmed by 4 bases and J by 5 bases, leaving 12 bases between them. From germline, CDR1 is KGHDR and CDR2 SFDVKD. CDR3 sequence reads: CATSDRGQKDTQYF. CDR3 nucleotides: TGTGCCACCAGTGACCGCGGACAGAAAGATACGCAGTATTTT.